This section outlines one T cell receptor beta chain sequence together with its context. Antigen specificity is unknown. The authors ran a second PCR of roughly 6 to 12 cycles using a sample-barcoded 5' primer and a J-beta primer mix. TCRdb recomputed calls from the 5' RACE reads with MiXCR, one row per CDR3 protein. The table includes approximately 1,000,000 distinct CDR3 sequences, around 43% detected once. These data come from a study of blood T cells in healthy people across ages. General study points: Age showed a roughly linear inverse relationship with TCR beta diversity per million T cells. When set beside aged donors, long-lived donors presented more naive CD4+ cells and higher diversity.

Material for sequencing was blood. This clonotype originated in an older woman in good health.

The CDR3 sequence: CANSKDTIKGYGYTF. The CDR3 DNA follows: TGTGCCAACAGCAAAGATACAATTAAAGGATATGGCTACACCTTC. V and J are TRBV21-1 and TRBJ1-2. TRBV21-1 is marked as a pseudogene. This CDR3 comprises 15 residues.